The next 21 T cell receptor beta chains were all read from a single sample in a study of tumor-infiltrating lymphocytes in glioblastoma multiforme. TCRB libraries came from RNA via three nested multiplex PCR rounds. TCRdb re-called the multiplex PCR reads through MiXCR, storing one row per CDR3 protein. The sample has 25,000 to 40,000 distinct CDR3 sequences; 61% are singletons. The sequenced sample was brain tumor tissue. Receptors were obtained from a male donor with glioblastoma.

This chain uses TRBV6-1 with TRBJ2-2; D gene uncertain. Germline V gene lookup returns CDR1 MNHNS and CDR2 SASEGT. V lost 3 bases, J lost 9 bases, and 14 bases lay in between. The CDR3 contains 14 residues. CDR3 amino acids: CASSDLMGTWELFF. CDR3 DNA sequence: TGTGCCAGCAGTGACTTAATGGGCACTTGGGAGCTGTTTTTT.

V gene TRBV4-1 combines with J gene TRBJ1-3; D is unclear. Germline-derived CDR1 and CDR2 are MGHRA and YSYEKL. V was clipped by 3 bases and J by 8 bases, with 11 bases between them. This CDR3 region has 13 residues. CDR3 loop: CASSQSEVHTIYF. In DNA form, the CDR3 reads TGCGCCAGCAGCCAGAGTGAGGTCCACACCATATATTTT.

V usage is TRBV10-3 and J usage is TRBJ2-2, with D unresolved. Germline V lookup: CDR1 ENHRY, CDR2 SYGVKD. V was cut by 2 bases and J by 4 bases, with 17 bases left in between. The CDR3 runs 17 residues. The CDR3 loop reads CAISELGGPKSTGELFF. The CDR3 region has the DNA TGTGCCATCAGTGAGCTTGGCGGACCGAAAAGCACCGGGGAGCTGTTTTTT.

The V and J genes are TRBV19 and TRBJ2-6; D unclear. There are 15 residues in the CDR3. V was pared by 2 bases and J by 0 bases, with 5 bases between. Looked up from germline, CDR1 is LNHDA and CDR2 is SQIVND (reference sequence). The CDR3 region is CASSILRSGANVLTF. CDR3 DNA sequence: TGTGCCAGTAGTATATTGCGCTCTGGGGCCAACGTCCTGACTTTC.

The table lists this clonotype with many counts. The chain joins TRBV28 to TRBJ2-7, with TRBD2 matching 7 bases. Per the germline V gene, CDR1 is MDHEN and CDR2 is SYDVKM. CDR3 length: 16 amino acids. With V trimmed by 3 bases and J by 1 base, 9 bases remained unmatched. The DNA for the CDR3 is TGTGCCAGCAGTTTGACGCAGGGAGGGGCGTCCTACGAGCAGTACTTC. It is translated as CASSLTQGGASYEQYF. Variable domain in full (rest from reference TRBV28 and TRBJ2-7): DVKVTQSSRYLVKRTGEKVFLECVQDMDHENMFWYRQDPGLGLRLIYFSYDVKMKEKGDIPEGYSVSREKKERFSLILESASTNQTSMYLCASSLTQGGASYEQYFGPGTRLTVT.

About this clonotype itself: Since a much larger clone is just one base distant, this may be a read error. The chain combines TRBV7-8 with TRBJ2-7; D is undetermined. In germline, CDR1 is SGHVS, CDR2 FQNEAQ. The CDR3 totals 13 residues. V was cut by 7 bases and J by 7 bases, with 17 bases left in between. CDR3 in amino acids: CASTDPGSGEQYF. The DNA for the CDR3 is TGTGCCAGCACCGACCCTGGGTCTGGGGAGCAGTACTTC.

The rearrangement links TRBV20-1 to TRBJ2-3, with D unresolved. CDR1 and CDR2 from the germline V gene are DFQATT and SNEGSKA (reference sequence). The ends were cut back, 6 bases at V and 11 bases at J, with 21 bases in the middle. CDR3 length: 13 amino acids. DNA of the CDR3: TGCAGTGCGTGGTCTCCGATGAGCGAGGTGCAGTATTTT. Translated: CSAWSPMSEVQYF.

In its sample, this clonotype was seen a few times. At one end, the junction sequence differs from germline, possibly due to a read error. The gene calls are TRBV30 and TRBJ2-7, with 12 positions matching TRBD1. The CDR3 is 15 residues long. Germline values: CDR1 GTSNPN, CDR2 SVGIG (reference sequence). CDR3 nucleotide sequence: TGTGCCTGGAGTGGGGGGACAGGGGGCTCCCACGAGCAGTACTTC. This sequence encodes CAWSGGTGGSHEQYF.

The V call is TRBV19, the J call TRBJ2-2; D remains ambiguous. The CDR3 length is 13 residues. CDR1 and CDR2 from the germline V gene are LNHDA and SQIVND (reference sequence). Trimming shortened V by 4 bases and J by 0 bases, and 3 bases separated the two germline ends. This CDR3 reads CASSNTNTGELFF. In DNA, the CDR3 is TGTGCCAGTAGTAACACGAACACCGGGGAGCTGTTTTTT.

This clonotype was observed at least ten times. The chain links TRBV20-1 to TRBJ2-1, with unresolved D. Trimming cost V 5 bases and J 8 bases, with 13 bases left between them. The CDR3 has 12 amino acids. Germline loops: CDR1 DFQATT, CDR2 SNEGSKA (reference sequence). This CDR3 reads CSADPHFDEQFF. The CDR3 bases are TGCAGTGCTGACCCCCATTTCGATGAGCAGTTCTTC.

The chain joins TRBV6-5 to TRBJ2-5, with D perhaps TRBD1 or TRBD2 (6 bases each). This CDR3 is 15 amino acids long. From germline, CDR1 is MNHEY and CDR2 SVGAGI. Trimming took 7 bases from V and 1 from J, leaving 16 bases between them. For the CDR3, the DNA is TGTGCCAGCATCAATAGAGGGGGGTTCCAAGAGACCCAGTACTTC. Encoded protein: CASINRGGFQETQYF.

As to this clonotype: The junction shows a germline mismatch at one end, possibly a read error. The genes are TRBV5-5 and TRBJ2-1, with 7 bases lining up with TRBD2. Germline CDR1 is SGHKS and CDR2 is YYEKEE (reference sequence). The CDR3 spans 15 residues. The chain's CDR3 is CAGSFERDSYNELFF. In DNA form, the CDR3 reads TGTGCCGGCAGCTTCGAGCGGGACTCCTACAATGAGCTGTTCTTC.

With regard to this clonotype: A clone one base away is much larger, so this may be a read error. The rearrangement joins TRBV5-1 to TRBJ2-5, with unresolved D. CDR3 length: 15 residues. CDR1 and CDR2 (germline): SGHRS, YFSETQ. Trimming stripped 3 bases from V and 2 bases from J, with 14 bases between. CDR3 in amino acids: CASSWEGRPQETQYF. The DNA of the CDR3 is TGCGCCAGCAGCTGGGAAGGAAGGCCGCAAGAGACCCAGTACTTC.

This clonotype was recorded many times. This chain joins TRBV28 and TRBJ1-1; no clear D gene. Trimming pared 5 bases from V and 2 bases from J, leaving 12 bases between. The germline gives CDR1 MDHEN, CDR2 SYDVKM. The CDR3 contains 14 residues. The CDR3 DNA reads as TGTGCCAGCAGTCCGACCGAAGCCAACACTGAAGCTTTCTTT. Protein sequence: CASSPTEANTEAFF.

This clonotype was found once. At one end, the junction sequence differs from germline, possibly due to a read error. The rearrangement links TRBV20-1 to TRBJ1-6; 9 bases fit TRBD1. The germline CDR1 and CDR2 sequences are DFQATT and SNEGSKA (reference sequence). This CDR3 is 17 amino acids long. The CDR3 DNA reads TGCAGTGCTCTCCCCATCGGACAGGGGAATATGTGTTCACCCCTCCATTTT. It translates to CSALPIGQGNMCSPLHF.

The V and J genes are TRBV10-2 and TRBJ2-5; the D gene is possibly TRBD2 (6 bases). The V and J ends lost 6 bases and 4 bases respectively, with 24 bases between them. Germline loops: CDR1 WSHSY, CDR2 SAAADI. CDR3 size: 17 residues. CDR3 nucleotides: TGCGCCAGCAGGGGGGGATCTGGACTCATCTCGGGAGAGACCCAGTACTTC. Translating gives CASRGGSGLISGETQYF.

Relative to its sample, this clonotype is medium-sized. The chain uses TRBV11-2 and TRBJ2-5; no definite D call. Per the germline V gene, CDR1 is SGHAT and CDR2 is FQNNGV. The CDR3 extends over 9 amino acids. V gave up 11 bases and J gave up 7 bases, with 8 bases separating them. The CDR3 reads CAAEATQYF. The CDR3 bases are TGTGCCGCGGAAGCGACCCAGTACTTC.

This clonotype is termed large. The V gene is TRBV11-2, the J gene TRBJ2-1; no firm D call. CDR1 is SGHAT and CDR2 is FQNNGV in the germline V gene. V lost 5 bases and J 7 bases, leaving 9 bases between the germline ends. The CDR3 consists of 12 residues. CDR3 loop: CASSMPWNEQFF. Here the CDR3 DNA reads TGTGCCAGCAGCATGCCGTGGAATGAGCAGTTCTTC.

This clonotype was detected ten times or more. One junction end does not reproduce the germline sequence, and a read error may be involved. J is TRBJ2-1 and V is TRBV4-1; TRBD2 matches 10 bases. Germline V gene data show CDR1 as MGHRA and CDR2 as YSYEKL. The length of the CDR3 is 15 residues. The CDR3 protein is CASSQLAGAYNGQFF. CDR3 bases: TGCGCCAGCAGCCAACTAGCGGGAGCCTACAATGGGCAGTTCTTC.

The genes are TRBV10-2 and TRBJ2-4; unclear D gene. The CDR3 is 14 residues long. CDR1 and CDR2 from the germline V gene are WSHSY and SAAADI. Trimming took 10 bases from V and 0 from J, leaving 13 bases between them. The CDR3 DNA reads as TGCGCCACGCAACAAGGGCTAGCCAAAAACATTCAGTACTTC. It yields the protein CATQQGLAKNIQYF.

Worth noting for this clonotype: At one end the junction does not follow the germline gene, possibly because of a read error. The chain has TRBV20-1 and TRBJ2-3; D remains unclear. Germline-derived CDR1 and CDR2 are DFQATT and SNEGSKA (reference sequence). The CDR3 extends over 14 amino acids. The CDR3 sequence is CSVNTVYPTDMQYF. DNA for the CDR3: TGCAGTGTAAACACGGTTTATCCCACGGATATGCAGTATTTT.